Listed below are T cell receptor beta chains from one sample, sequenced in a study of blood T cells in healthy people across ages. From the 5' RACE reads, TCRdb called clonotypes with MiXCR, one entry per CDR3 protein. The sample holds around 990,000 distinct CDR3 sequences, around two fifths seen once. Source material: blood. Receptors originate from a man between 18 and 35 years old in good health. Both conserved end residues are part of each CDR3. The D gene is left open where the match is weak. Clone size is stated in some rows and not others, as once, few, many or a class when expanded.

d_call,v_call,clone_size,j_call,cdr3_aa,cdr3_nt
-,TRBV12-3/TRBV12-4,many,TRBJ1-1,CASSLGPGRGYTEAFF,TGTGCCAGCAGTTTAGGTCCGGGGAGGGGGTACACTGAAGCTTTCTTT
-,TRBV7-2,-,TRBJ1-4,CASSRLERGEKLFF,TGTGCCAGCAGCCGCTTGGAAAGAGGTGAAAAACTGTTTTTT
TRBD1,TRBV6-4,once,TRBJ2-5,CASSDFEQGVGGDQETQYF,TGTGCCAGCAGTGACTTCGAACAGGGGGTAGGCGGGGATCAAGAGACCCAGTACTTC
TRBD1,TRBV4-2,-,TRBJ1-2,CASGTSDREYGGYTF,TGTGCCAGCGGGACTTCGGACAGGGAGTATGGTGGCTACACCTTC
-,TRBV11-2,-,TRBJ2-2,CASTTGYTGELFF,TGTGCCAGCACAACAGGGTACACCGGGGAGCTGTTTTTT
-,TRBV7-9,-,TRBJ1-2,CANSLGDGYTF,TGTGCCAACAGCTTAGGTGATGGCTACACCTTC
-,TRBV9,-,TRBJ1-6,CASSVDSGFTYNSPLHF,TGTGCCAGCAGCGTAGATTCAGGGTTCACCTATAATTCACCCCTCCACTTT
TRBD1,TRBV5-1,-,TRBJ1-1,CASSFTGQGATEAFF,TGCGCCAGCAGCTTCACGGGACAGGGGGCCACTGAAGCTTTCTTT
-,TRBV5-1,-,TRBJ2-1,CASSLKGDLKQFF,TGCGCCAGCAGCTTGAAAGGGGATCTGAAGCAGTTCTTC
TRBD2,TRBV10-3,-,TRBJ2-7,CAISALAGDNEQYF,TGTGCCATCAGTGCACTAGCGGGGGACAATGAGCAGTACTTC
-,TRBV7-9,few,TRBJ2-1,CASSLYFDSYNEQFF,TGTGCCAGCAGCTTATACTTTGACTCCTACAATGAGCAGTTCTTC
TRBD1,TRBV20-1,-,TRBJ1-5,CSARRTGERNQPQHF,TGCAGTGCTAGGCGGACAGGAGAACGCAATCAGCCCCAGCATTTT